This is a list of T cell receptor beta chains from one sample in a study of T cell responses to AZD1222 COVID-19 vaccine. Sequenced by immunoSEQ multiplex PCR; TCRdb stores in-frame clones only, minus some. The sample comprises 100,000 to 140,000 clones, about nine tenths of which are singletons, and approximately 4.5% rests with the top ten. The sequencing here drew on peripheral blood, taken on day 0 of AZD1222 vaccination. All receptors derive from an adult in good health. Both conserved end residues are part of each CDR3. D genes are given only for firm matches. Clone size is not always given. Where it is, it says once, few, many or a class for expanded clones.

clone_size: once; d_call: -; j_call: TRBJ1-2; v_call: TRBV29-1; cdr3_aa: CSGGTGYGYTF; cdr3_nt: TGCAGCGGGGGGACGGGCTATGGCTACACCTTC
clone_size: once; d_call: TRBD1; j_call: TRBJ2-7; v_call: TRBV6-5; cdr3_aa: CASSYSGQGYEQYF; cdr3_nt: TGTGCCAGCAGTTACAGCGGACAGGGTTACGAGCAGTACTTC
clone_size: -; d_call: -; j_call: TRBJ2-7; v_call: TRBV18; cdr3_aa: CASSPPSTDEQYF; cdr3_nt: TGTGCCAGCTCACCACCGTCTACCGACGAGCAGTACTTC
clone_size: few; d_call: -; j_call: TRBJ1-1; v_call: TRBV7-9; cdr3_aa: CASSLSTTEAFF; cdr3_nt: TGTGCCAGCAGCTTATCAACCACTGAAGCTTTCTTT
clone_size: -; d_call: -; j_call: TRBJ1-2; v_call: TRBV18; cdr3_aa: CASSSAGMNGYTF; cdr3_nt: TGTGCCAGCTCCTCCGCCGGAATGAATGGCTACACCTTC
clone_size: -; d_call: TRBD2; j_call: TRBJ2-5; v_call: TRBV6-2/TRBV6-3; cdr3_aa: CASSYKSLAGGRGTQYF; cdr3_nt: TGTGCCAGCAGTTATAAAAGCCTAGCGGGAGGGCGAGGGACCCAGTACTTC
clone_size: -; d_call: -; j_call: TRBJ1-3; v_call: TRBV4-3; cdr3_aa: CASSPNTGTGNTIYF; cdr3_nt: TGCGCCAGCAGCCCGAACACGGGTACCGGAAACACCATATATTTT
clone_size: -; d_call: -; j_call: TRBJ1-3; v_call: TRBV6-6; cdr3_aa: CASSYGQETTIYF; cdr3_nt: TGTGCCAGCAGTTACGGGCAGGAAACCACCATATATTTT
clone_size: -; d_call: -; j_call: TRBJ2-1; v_call: TRBV5-1; cdr3_aa: CASSEGGNSQFF; cdr3_nt: TGCGCCAGCAGCGAGGGGGGGAATTCCCAGTTCTTC
clone_size: -; d_call: TRBD1; j_call: TRBJ1-1; v_call: TRBV5-1; cdr3_aa: CASSSGQGFEAFF; cdr3_nt: TGCGCCAGCAGCTCGGGACAGGGATTTGAAGCTTTCTTT
clone_size: -; d_call: -; j_call: TRBJ1-5; v_call: TRBV7-8; cdr3_aa: CASSLPGGDQPQHF; cdr3_nt: TGTGCCAGCAGCTTGCCGGGTGGGGATCAGCCCCAGCATTTT
clone_size: -; d_call: -; j_call: TRBJ2-2; v_call: TRBV7-9; cdr3_aa: CASSLWAGSTGELFF; cdr3_nt: TGTGCCAGCAGCTTATGGGCAGGGTCAACCGGGGAGCTGTTTTTT
clone_size: -; d_call: TRBD1; j_call: TRBJ2-7; v_call: TRBV29-1; cdr3_aa: CSVALQQGITYEQYF; cdr3_nt: TGCAGCGTCGCCCTTCAACAGGGGATAACCTACGAGCAGTACTTC
clone_size: -; d_call: TRBD1; j_call: TRBJ2-5; v_call: TRBV18; cdr3_aa: CASSPRTGGEETQYF; cdr3_nt: TGTGCCAGCTCACCCCGGACAGGGGGCGAAGAGACCCAGTACTTC
clone_size: -; d_call: -; j_call: TRBJ2-1; v_call: TRBV28; cdr3_aa: CASSPRALNEQFF; cdr3_nt: TGTGCCAGCAGCCCGAGGGCGCTCAATGAGCAGTTCTTC
clone_size: -; d_call: -; j_call: TRBJ1-5; v_call: TRBV7-8; cdr3_aa: CASSLWGSARNQPQHF; cdr3_nt: TGTGCCAGCAGCTTATGGGGCTCTGCGAGAAATCAGCCCCAGCATTTT
clone_size: once; d_call: TRBD2; j_call: TRBJ2-7; v_call: TRBV4-2; cdr3_aa: CASSQDFGGGDYEQYF; cdr3_nt: TGTGCCAGCAGCCAAGATTTCGGCGGGGGGGACTACGAGCAGTACTTC
clone_size: -; d_call: -; j_call: TRBJ1-5; v_call: TRBV9; cdr3_aa: CASSKGGNNQPQHF; cdr3_nt: TGTGCCAGCAGTAAGGGAGGGAACAATCAGCCCCAGCATTTT
clone_size: -; d_call: -; j_call: TRBJ1-5; v_call: TRBV2; cdr3_aa: CASSPSGGGGQPQHF; cdr3_nt: TGTGCCAGCAGCCCCTCTGGGGGGGGCGGTCAGCCCCAGCATTTT
clone_size: -; d_call: -; j_call: TRBJ2-2; v_call: TRBV5-4; cdr3_aa: CASSLGVSAGELFF; cdr3_nt: TGTGCCAGCAGCTTGGGGGTTTCGGCCGGGGAGCTGTTTTTT
clone_size: -; d_call: -; j_call: TRBJ1-2; v_call: TRBV12-2; cdr3_aa: CASVLSGGDGYTF; cdr3_nt: TGTGCAAGTGTACTTTCAGGGGGCGACGGCTACACCTTC
clone_size: -; d_call: -; j_call: TRBJ2-1; v_call: TRBV7-2; cdr3_aa: CASSLPGLQFF; cdr3_nt: TGTGCCAGCAGCTTACCGGGACTCCAGTTCTTC
clone_size: -; d_call: -; j_call: TRBJ2-7; v_call: TRBV6-2/TRBV6-3; cdr3_aa: CASSYPLSGHQYEQYF; cdr3_nt: TGTGCCAGCAGTTACCCGCTATCGGGACACCAATACGAGCAGTACTTC
clone_size: once; d_call: -; j_call: TRBJ2-2; v_call: TRBV2; cdr3_aa: CASSEAGVGAGTGELFF; cdr3_nt: TGTGCCAGCAGTGAAGCGGGGGTGGGAGCTGGGACCGGGGAGCTGTTTTTT
clone_size: -; d_call: -; j_call: TRBJ1-5; v_call: TRBV7-2; cdr3_aa: CASSFGVNSNQPQHF; cdr3_nt: TGTGCCAGCAGCTTCGGCGTTAATAGCAATCAGCCCCAGCATTTT
clone_size: -; d_call: -; j_call: TRBJ1-2; v_call: TRBV18; cdr3_aa: CASSPPASGLGYGYTF; cdr3_nt: TGTGCCAGCTCACCACCAGCCTCCGGGCTAGGGTATGGCTACACCTTC
clone_size: -; d_call: TRBD1; j_call: TRBJ1-2; v_call: TRBV13; cdr3_aa: CASSLGRTGWLEDGYTF; cdr3_nt: TGTGCCAGCAGCTTAGGCCGGACAGGGTGGCTTGAGGACGGCTACACCTTC
clone_size: -; d_call: TRBD1; j_call: TRBJ1-2; v_call: TRBV15; cdr3_aa: CATSPGGDYGYTF; cdr3_nt: TGTGCCACCAGTCCAGGGGGGGACTATGGCTACACCTTC
clone_size: -; d_call: TRBD1; j_call: TRBJ2-5; v_call: TRBV6-5; cdr3_aa: CASSYYRGFGETQYF; cdr3_nt: TGTGCCAGCAGTTACTACAGGGGATTTGGGGAGACCCAGTACTTC
clone_size: -; d_call: TRBD1; j_call: TRBJ1-5; v_call: TRBV5-6; cdr3_aa: CASSLGDRFRRGNQPQHF; cdr3_nt: TGTGCCAGCAGCTTGGGGGACAGGTTCCGTCGGGGCAATCAGCCCCAGCATTTT
clone_size: -; d_call: TRBD1; j_call: TRBJ2-2; v_call: TRBV5-6; cdr3_aa: CASSTGAGGITGELFF; cdr3_nt: TGTGCCAGCAGCACAGGGGCAGGGGGCATCACCGGGGAGCTGTTTTTT
clone_size: -; d_call: TRBD2; j_call: TRBJ2-5; v_call: TRBV6-6; cdr3_aa: CASSLSGASGGPGQTQYF; cdr3_nt: TGTGCCAGCAGTCTGAGTGGGGCTAGCGGGGGGCCGGGACAGACCCAGTACTTC
clone_size: once; d_call: TRBD2; j_call: TRBJ2-1; v_call: TRBV12-5; cdr3_aa: CASGLGAGGSYNEQFF; cdr3_nt: TGTGCTAGTGGTTTGGGTGCGGGAGGGTCCTACAATGAGCAGTTCTTC
clone_size: -; d_call: -; j_call: TRBJ1-1; v_call: TRBV18; cdr3_aa: CASSRLGVNTEAFF; cdr3_nt: TGTGCCAGCTCACGGCTCGGGGTGAACACTGAAGCTTTCTTT
clone_size: -; d_call: TRBD1; j_call: TRBJ1-2; v_call: TRBV9; cdr3_aa: CASSVAQGDYGYTF; cdr3_nt: TGTGCCAGCAGCGTGGCACAGGGGGACTATGGCTACACCTTC
clone_size: -; d_call: -; j_call: TRBJ1-4; v_call: TRBV4-1; cdr3_aa: CASSQDLDRPILFF; cdr3_nt: TGCGCCAGCAGCCAAGATCTAGACCGCCCGATACTGTTTTTT
clone_size: -; d_call: -; j_call: TRBJ2-1; v_call: TRBV6-1; cdr3_aa: CASISYNEQFF; cdr3_nt: TGTGCCAGCATCTCCTACAATGAGCAGTTCTTC
clone_size: -; d_call: TRBD2; j_call: TRBJ2-3; v_call: TRBV29-1; cdr3_aa: CSVVRAGGPTDTQYF; cdr3_nt: TGCAGCGTTGTTCGAGCGGGAGGACCCACAGATACGCAGTATTTT
clone_size: -; d_call: -; j_call: TRBJ1-2; v_call: TRBV6-5; cdr3_aa: CASSPTETHNYGYTF; cdr3_nt: TGTGCCAGCAGTCCGACCGAGACCCATAACTATGGCTACACCTTC
clone_size: few; d_call: -; j_call: TRBJ1-5; v_call: TRBV7-8; cdr3_aa: CASSHRPKNSNQPQHF; cdr3_nt: TGTGCCAGCAGCCACCGCCCGAAAAATAGCAATCAGCCCCAGCATTTT
clone_size: -; d_call: -; j_call: TRBJ2-1; v_call: TRBV19; cdr3_aa: CASSIGGGGEQFF; cdr3_nt: TGTGCCAGTAGTATAGGGGGAGGAGGTGAGCAGTTCTTC